A selection of T cell receptor beta chains follows, all from one sample in a study of T-cell reconstitution after alpha-beta-depleted transplantation in children. TCRdb fed the PCR reads into MiXCR, producing one record per CDR3 protein. The sample holds 200,000 to 300,000 distinct CDR3 sequences, about 12% seen once. The specimen comprised PBMCs from the stem cell graft donor, sampled from the stem cell graft. The receptors here all came from a human donor who donated a stem cell graft to a child with acute lymphoblastic leukemia. Both conserved end residues are part of each CDR3. The D gene is left open where the match is weak. Size values are once, few and many counts, or a class for expanded clones, and some rows have none.

TRBV27	TRBJ2-3	-	many	CASSHRSRPSTDTQYF	TGTGCCAGCAGTCACAGGAGCCGACCTAGCACAGATACGCAGTATTTT
TRBV6-2/TRBV6-3	TRBJ1-2	-	many	CASTSSFGPTGPPYGYTF	TGTGCCAGCACTTCATCCTTCGGTCCTACCGGCCCACCCTATGGCTACACCTTC
TRBV10-3	TRBJ2-2	-	many	CAIFDQKTNTGELFF	TGTGCCATTTTTGACCAGAAGACGAACACCGGGGAGCTGTTTTTT
TRBV5-1	TRBJ2-3	TRBD2	many	CASSSGLAGTDTQYF	TGCGCCAGCAGCTCGGGACTAGCGGGCACAGATACGCAGTATTTT
TRBV13	TRBJ1-2	-	many	CASSFGRGGGYTF	TGTGCCAGCAGCTTCGGGCGAGGCGGAGGCTACACCTTC
TRBV12-3/TRBV12-4	TRBJ1-1	-	few	CASSLDWVSRRLMNTEAFF	TGTGCCAGCAGTTTAGATTGGGTTTCGAGACGGCTCATGAACACTGAAGCTTTCTTT
TRBV20-1	TRBJ2-5	-	many	CSATTSGTIQETQYF	TGCAGTGCCACGACATCCGGGACCATCCAAGAGACCCAGTACTTC
TRBV6-2/TRBV6-3	TRBJ1-5	TRBD1	-	CASSYDPRDRRNQPQHF	TGTGCCAGCAGTTACGACCCTCGGGACAGACGCAATCAGCCCCAGCATTTT
TRBV7-2	TRBJ2-1	TRBD2	many	CASSIGLAGGLNEQFF	TGTGCCAGCAGCATCGGACTAGCGGGGGGACTCAATGAGCAGTTCTTC
TRBV6-1	TRBJ2-1	TRBD2	many	CAVGAGGYYNEQFF	TGTGCCGTGGGGGCGGGAGGGTACTACAATGAGCAGTTCTTC
TRBV20-1	TRBJ2-1	-	many	CSARWVGLEQFF	TGCAGTGCTAGGTGGGTAGGGCTTGAGCAGTTCTTC
TRBV5-5	TRBJ2-3	-	many	CASSLGGVPRDTQYF	TGTGCCAGCAGCTTAGGGGGGGTCCCTCGGGATACGCAGTATTTT
TRBV9	TRBJ2-1	TRBD2	many	CASSVASGSLNEQFF	TGTGCCAGCAGCGTAGCAAGCGGGAGCCTCAATGAGCAGTTCTTC
TRBV18	TRBJ1-5	TRBD1	many	CASSPLGAGTGNSNQPQHF	TGTGCCAGCTCACCACTTGGGGCCGGGACAGGGAATAGCAATCAGCCCCAGCATTTT
TRBV6-1	TRBJ2-3	-	many	CASSDGHIADTQYF	TGTGCCAGCAGTGACGGGCACATAGCAGATACGCAGTATTTT
TRBV10-3	TRBJ2-2	TRBD2	few	CAISGTSGSSAGELFF	TGTGCCATCAGTGGGACTAGCGGGAGTTCGGCCGGGGAGCTGTTTTTT
TRBV24-1	TRBJ2-3	TRBD2	many	CATSDRRLAGGTDTQYF	TGTGCCACCAGTGACCGCCGACTAGCGGGAGGCACAGATACGCAGTATTTT
TRBV29-1	TRBJ2-1	-	many	CSVAGQGGTYNEQFF	TGCAGCGTTGCCGGCCAGGGAGGCACCTACAATGAGCAGTTCTTC
TRBV7-2	TRBJ1-5	-	few	CASSLAGQLLNQPQHF	TGTGCCAGCAGCTTAGCGGGGCAGTTGCTCAATCAGCCCCAGCATTTT
TRBV15	TRBJ2-6	-	many	CATRGSSGANVLTF	TGTGCCACCCGAGGTAGCTCTGGGGCCAACGTCCTGACTTTC
TRBV5-5	TRBJ2-3	-	many	CASSPDRRITDTQYF	TGTGCCAGCAGCCCTGACAGACGAATCACAGATACGCAGTATTTT
TRBV2	TRBJ2-7	TRBD1	many	CASMDLGQAYEQYF	TGTGCCAGCATGGACTTGGGACAGGCCTACGAGCAGTACTTC
TRBV7-2	TRBJ1-2	-	many	CASSPLDSNYGYTF	TGTGCCAGCAGCCCCCTGGACAGTAACTATGGCTACACCTTC
TRBV29-1	TRBJ2-7	-	many	CSTRSSDSYEQYF	TGCAGCACCAGGTCTAGCGACTCCTACGAGCAGTACTTC
TRBV25-1	TRBJ2-3	-	few	CASSVGDTDTQYF	TGTGCCAGCAGTGTAGGGGACACAGATACGCAGTATTTT
TRBV12-3/TRBV12-4	TRBJ2-1	TRBD2	many	CASTATSGSIQQFF	TGTGCCAGCACCGCGACTAGCGGCTCAATCCAGCAGTTCTTC
TRBV20-1	TRBJ1-2	-	-	CSAAMGDYGYTF	TGCAGTGCTGCGATGGGGGACTATGGCTACACCTTC
TRBV7-2	TRBJ1-2	TRBD1	few	CASSLGSTGDRGYTF	TGTGCCAGCAGCTTAGGATCCACAGGGGATCGCGGCTACACCTTC
TRBV27	TRBJ1-1	TRBD1	many	CASSLSGQGDTAFF	TGTGCCAGCAGTTTATCGGGCCAGGGGGACACCGCTTTCTTT
TRBV29-1	TRBJ1-2	TRBD1	many	CSVERGQGYTF	TGCAGCGTTGAGAGGGGGCAAGGCTACACCTTC
TRBV10-3	TRBJ2-7	TRBD1	many	CAIRGTGGSYEQYF	TGTGCCATCAGGGGGACAGGGGGTTCCTACGAGCAGTACTTC
TRBV20-1	TRBJ2-7	-	-	CSALIRVRDYEQYF	TGCAGTGCTCTTATCAGGGTTAGGGACTACGAGCAGTACTTC
TRBV20-1	TRBJ2-5	-	-	CSARGGTETQYF	TGCAGTGCTAGAGGGGGCACGGAGACCCAGTACTTC